The 20 T cell receptor beta chains in this list originate from one sample, sequenced in a study of blood T cell repertoires in COVID-19. Generated by immunoSEQ multiplex PCR, the TCRdb table keeps only in-frame clones and is missing some. The data show about 480,000 clones, with approximately 91% seen just once and 8.3% held by the top ten. Sequenced sample: PBMCs or T cells enriched from blood (not recorded which). All receptors come from a woman aged 60 to 75 who had recovered from COVID-19.

The chain links TRBV6-5 to TRBJ1-1; a weak D match, TRBD1 (6 bases). The length of the CDR3 is 15 residues. The V gene's germline CDR1 is MNHEY and CDR2 SVGAGI. V gave up 8 bases and J gave up 0 bases, with 16 bases separating them. The CDR3 sequence is CASFHSDRMNTEAFF. The CDR3 nucleotides read TGTGCCAGCTTCCATTCTGACAGGATGAACACTGAAGCTTTCTTT.

This chain connects TRBV20-1 to TRBJ2-1, with a weak D call TRBD2 (7 bases). The CDR3 has 11 residues. With 5 bases removed from V and 6 bases from J, the gap between germline ends came to 8 bases. Germline V CDR1 and CDR2: DFQATT, SNEGSKA (reference sequence). CDR3 DNA: TGCAGTGCTGGGGGGGCCAATGAGCAGTTCTTC. It specifies CSAGGANEQFF.

CDR3 sequence: CASSETIGTNSPLHF. CDR3 nucleotides: TGTGCCAGCAGTGAAACGATCGGGACAAATTCACCCCTCCACTTT. The rearrangement uses TRBV6-1 and TRBJ1-6; D may be TRBD1 (6 bases). Germline V gene sequence: CDR1 MNHNS, CDR2 SASEGT. The CDR3 extends over 15 amino acids. The V end was cut by 2 bases, the J end by 7 bases, with 12 bases between.

The chain uses TRBV5-1 and TRBJ1-4, with 9 bases aligning to TRBD1. CDR1 is SGHRS, CDR2 YFSETQ, per germline. J gave up 3 bases and V 5 bases, and 8 bases lay outside the gene matches. This CDR3 spans 16 amino acids. As DNA, the CDR3 is TGCGCCAGCAGGGCCGGGACAGGGTTCTCTAATGAAAAACTGTTTTTT. Encoded protein: CASRAGTGFSNEKLFF.

The CDR3 DNA is TGTGCCAGCAGCCAGGCTACAATCTGGACTAGCGGGGGGTGGGCCCAACAGTTCTTC. Encoded protein: CASSQATIWTSGGWAQQFF. The V gene is TRBV14, the J gene TRBJ2-1; TRBD2 aligns across 14 bases. Looked up from germline, CDR1 is SGHDN and CDR2 is FVKESK. The length of the CDR3 is 19 residues. J gave up 13 bases and V 3 bases, and 20 bases lay outside the gene matches.

This clone came up once. The V call is TRBV2, the J call TRBJ2-2; 7 bases are shared with TRBD1. Germline values: CDR1 SNHLY, CDR2 FYNNEI. The CDR3 sequence is 14 residues long. After removal of 10 bases from V and 2 bases from J, the junction contained 7 bases not matched to a gene. The CDR3 sequence is CANRRDSNTGELFF. CDR3 nucleotides: TGTGCCAACCGCCGGGACAGCAACACCGGGGAGCTGTTTTTT.

The chain links TRBV5-5 to TRBJ2-7; no clear D. Trimming shortened V by 1 base and J by 1 base, and 12 bases separated the two germline ends. This CDR3 region has 15 residues. Germline CDR1 SGHKS, CDR2 YYEKEE (reference sequence). The CDR3: CASSLTWALSYEQYV. In DNA form, the CDR3 reads TGTGCCAGCAGCTTGACTTGGGCCCTTTCCTACGAGCAGTACGTC.

This rearrangement joins TRBV2 to TRBJ1-1, with unresolved D. Germline CDR1 and CDR2: SNHLY and FYNNEI. Trimming took off 11 bases at V and 3 bases at J, with 10 bases between the two ends. The CDR3 runs to 11 residues. The CDR3 DNA follows: TGTGCCCATCGGAGGGACACTGAAGCTTTCTTT. Protein sequence: CAHRRDTEAFF.

The chain recombines TRBV28 with TRBJ1-3; weak D call: TRBD1 (6 bases). Trimming pared 5 bases from V and 0 bases from J, leaving 14 bases between. Germline values: CDR1 MDHEN, CDR2 SYDVKM. The CDR3 covers 16 residues. The DNA for the CDR3 is TGTGCCAGCAGTCCACCTGACAGGCACTCTGGAAACACCATATATTTT. This encodes CASSPPDRHSGNTIYF.

The chain's CDR3 is CASSLVAGGSSSYNEQFF. CDR3 DNA sequence: TGTGCCAGCAGCTTGGTGGCGGGGGGCTCCAGCTCCTACAATGAGCAGTTCTTC. This rearrangement joins TRBV5-6 to TRBJ2-1; TRBD2 matches 8 bases. The germline V gene has CDR1 SGHDT and CDR2 YYEEEE. There are 18 residues in the CDR3. Unmatched junction bases numbered 8, after V lost 0 bases and J lost 0 bases.

The chain recombines TRBV27 with TRBJ2-1; TRBD2 matches 12 bases. CDR3 length: 14 residues. V lost 4 bases, J lost 12 bases, and 7 bases stayed unmatched. The germline gives CDR1 MNHEY, CDR2 SMNVEV (reference sequence). The CDR3 DNA follows: TGTGCCAGCAGTTCCCTAGCGGGGGGGCCAAGGCAGTTCTTC. It yields the protein CASSSLAGGPRQFF.

CDR3 in DNA: TGTGCCAGCTCACCGGGTGAGGGATCACCCCTCCACTTT. Translation gives CASSPGEGSPLHF. This sequence joins TRBV18 and TRBJ1-6; D remains ambiguous. CDR1 is KGHSH and CDR2 is LQKENI in the germline V gene. V was trimmed by 3 bases and J by 10 bases, leaving 10 bases between them. CDR3 length: 13 amino acids.

The V gene is TRBV7-2, the J gene TRBJ2-1; the D gene is possibly TRBD1 (5 bases). The CDR3 is made up of 13 amino acids. Trimming took 10 bases from V and 5 from J, leaving 15 bases between them. Per germline, CDR1 SGHTA and CDR2 FQGNSA. The CDR3 here is CATLKDRNNEQFF. CDR3 DNA: TGTGCCACTCTGAAAGACAGAAACAATGAGCAGTTCTTC.

The chain employs TRBV5-5 and TRBJ1-2; 11 nucleotides agree with TRBD1. The CDR3 has 15 residues. The germline V gene has CDR1 SGHKS and CDR2 YYEKEE (reference sequence). Germline trimming cut 0 bases from V and 8 bases from J; bases unmatched to any gene: 6. The CDR3 nucleotides read TGTGCCAGCAGCTTGGACGGACAGGGGGCAGAAGGCTACACCTTC. Translation: CASSLDGQGAEGYTF.

For this clone: This specimen includes other DNA sequences encoding the same CDR3. The chain combines TRBV9 with TRBJ2-1; no clear D. The CDR3 extends over 12 amino acids. Looked up from germline, CDR1 is SGDLS and CDR2 is YYNGEE. The V and J ends lost 4 bases and 3 bases respectively, with 5 bases between them. CDR3 loop: CASSPHYNEQFF. CDR3 coding DNA: TGTGCCAGCAGCCCCCACTACAATGAGCAGTTCTTC. The complete variable domain, with remaining parts taken from reference TRBV9 and TRBJ2-1, reads DSGVTQTPKHLITATGQRVTLRCSPRSGDLSVYWYQQSLDQGLQFLIQYYNGEERAKGNILERFSAQQFPDLHSELNLSSLELGDSALYFCASSPHYNEQFFGPGTRLTVL.

V usage is TRBV12-1 and J usage is TRBJ1-5; TRBD1 is the table's D call and was not checked against the DNA. TRBV12-1 constitutes a pseudogene. This CDR3 is built from 13 residues. For the CDR3, the DNA is TGTGCCAGCAGCTTTTACCAGGACAAGCCCCAGCATTTT. Its protein is CASSFYQDKPQHF.

V and J are TRBV27 and TRBJ1-2; the match to TRBD1 covers 8 bases. Germline V lookup: CDR1 MNHEY, CDR2 SMNVEV (reference sequence). This CDR3 is 15 amino acids long. Germline trimming cut 0 bases from V and 6 bases from J; bases unmatched to any gene: 6. Written as DNA, the CDR3 is TGTGCCAGCAGTTTATCCCCCGTGGACAGGGATGGCTACACCTTC. Its protein product is CASSLSPVDRDGYTF.

This rearrangement joins TRBV3-1 (or the pseudogene TRBV3-2) to TRBJ1-1; no firm D call. This CDR3 region has 16 residues. V gave up 4 bases and J gave up 0 bases, with 15 bases separating them. CDR1 is LGHDT and CDR2 is YNNKEL in the germline V gene (reference sequence). CDR3 protein: CASSPLGGPVNTEAFF. The CDR3 nucleotides are TGTGCCAGCAGCCCCCTGGGAGGGCCCGTGAACACTGAAGCTTTCTTT.

The rearrangement uses TRBV29-1 and TRBJ2-1; tentative D call: TRBD2 (6 bases). CDR3 length: 16 residues. The ends were cut back, 7 bases at V and 3 bases at J, with 22 bases in the middle. CDR1 and CDR2 (germline): SQVTM, ANQGSEA. The CDR3 sequence: CSAPRSEGFDYNEQFF. The CDR3 nucleotides are TGCAGCGCCCCCCGTTCGGAGGGCTTCGACTACAATGAGCAGTTCTTC.

The chain couples TRBV12-3 or TRBV12-4 to TRBJ1-2; D unclear. Trimming removed 3 bases at V and 11 bases at J, with 13 bases between. This CDR3 region has 12 residues. As DNA, the CDR3 is TGTGCCAGCAGTTTCCGCTATATCGGGTACACCTTC. It is translated as CASSFRYIGYTF.